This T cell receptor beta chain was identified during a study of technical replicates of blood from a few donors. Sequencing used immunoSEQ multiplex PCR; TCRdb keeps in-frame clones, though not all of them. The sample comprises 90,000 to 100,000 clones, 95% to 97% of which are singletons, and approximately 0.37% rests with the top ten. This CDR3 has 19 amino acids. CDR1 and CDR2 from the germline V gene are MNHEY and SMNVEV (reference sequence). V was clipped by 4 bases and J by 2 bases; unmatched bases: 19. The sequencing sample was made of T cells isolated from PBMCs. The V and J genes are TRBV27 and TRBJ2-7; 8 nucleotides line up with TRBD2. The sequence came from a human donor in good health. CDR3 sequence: CASSSLIELAESLTYEQYF. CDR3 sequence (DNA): TGTGCCAGCAGTTCCCTGATCGAACTAGCGGAGAGCTTAACCTACGAGCAGTACTTC.